The 5 T cell receptor beta chains presented below share a single source sample, sequenced in a study of cytomegalovirus exposure and HLA in healthy donors. PCR was performed using 60 Vbeta and 13 Jbeta primers. The protocol was immunoSEQ multiplex PCR, while the TCRdb copy is restricted to in-frame clones and leaves out a portion. The sample carries about 160,000 clones, approximately 80% recorded once. The sequenced sample was PBMCs. These TCRs come from a woman aged 50 to 60 in good health and CMV-seronegative.

This sequence joins TRBV29-1 and TRBJ2-7; D is possibly TRBD1 (5 bases). Per germline, CDR1 SQVTM and CDR2 ANQGSEA. The CDR3 totals 12 residues. Deletions cut 4 bases from V and 2 bases from J, with 9 bases between. For the CDR3, the DNA is TGCAGCGTTGGTGACAGCCCCTACGAGCAGTACTTC. This encodes CSVGDSPYEQYF.

The genes are TRBV18 and TRBJ2-7, with 7 bases that match TRBD2. V gave up 7 bases and J gave up 0 bases; unmatched junction bases: 6. The CDR3 is 14 residues long. Germline CDR1 KGHSH, CDR2 LQKENI. For the CDR3, the DNA is TGTGCCAGCTTGCCCGGCGGGAGCTCCTACGAGCAGTACTTC. Translated: CASLPGGSSYEQYF.

The rearrangement joins TRBV7-9 to TRBJ2-7; D uncertain. This CDR3 contains 12 residues. Trimming took 4 bases from V and 3 from J, leaving 7 bases between them. Per germline, CDR1 SEHNR and CDR2 FQNEAQ (reference sequence). The CDR3 spells CASSSIGYEQYF. The CDR3, as DNA: TGTGCCAGCAGCTCCATCGGCTACGAGCAGTACTTC.

This chain links TRBV7-9 with TRBJ2-2, with D hard to call. V was trimmed by 2 bases and J by 4 bases, leaving 8 bases between them. Germline loops: CDR1 SEHNR, CDR2 FQNEAQ (reference sequence). This CDR3 region has 14 residues. CDR3 sequence reads: CASSLMSGTGELFF. The CDR3 nucleotides are TGTGCCAGCAGCTTAATGAGTGGCACCGGGGAGCTGTTTTTT.

CDR3 coding DNA: TGCGCCAGCAGCTTGGGGACAGGGGCAGGTGAAAAACTGTTTTTT. The encoded protein is CASSLGTGAGEKLFF. The rearrangement links TRBV5-1 to TRBJ1-4, with TRBD1 matching 9 bases. Trimming cost V 0 bases and J 7 bases; bases outside gene matches: 4. The CDR3 extends over 15 amino acids. Germline CDR1 is SGHRS and CDR2 is YFSETQ.